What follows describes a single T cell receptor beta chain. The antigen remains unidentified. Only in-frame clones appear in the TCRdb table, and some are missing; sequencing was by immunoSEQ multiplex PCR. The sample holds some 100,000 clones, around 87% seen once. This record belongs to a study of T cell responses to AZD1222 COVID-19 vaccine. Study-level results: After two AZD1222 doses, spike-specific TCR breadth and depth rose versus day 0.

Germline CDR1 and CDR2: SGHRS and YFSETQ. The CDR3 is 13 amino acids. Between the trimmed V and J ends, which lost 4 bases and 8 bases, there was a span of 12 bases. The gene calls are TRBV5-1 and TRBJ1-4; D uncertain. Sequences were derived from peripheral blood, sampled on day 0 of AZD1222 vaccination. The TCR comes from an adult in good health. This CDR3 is CASSARPGEKLFF. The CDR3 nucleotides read TGCGCCAGCAGCGCCCGGCCCGGAGAAAAACTGTTTTTT.